The TCR beta chain under discussion was sequenced for a study of blood T cell repertoires in COVID-19. Study-wide context: Specimens from acute and convalescent COVID-19 originated in the United States, Italy and Spain. Sources were T cells, B-cell-depleted T cells, or PBMCs; the material itself was cDNA or gDNA.

Deletions cut 5 bases from V and 2 bases from J, with 13 bases between. The CDR3 length is 13 residues. CDR1 SQVTM and CDR2 ANQGSEA come from the germline V gene. Assay: immunoSEQ multiplex PCR; the TCRdb copy retains only in-frame clones and omits some. The sample gives around 300,000 clones, around 89% of which show up once; 1.5% to 2% is in the top ten. The specimen sequenced was peripheral blood. V usage is TRBV29-1 and J usage is TRBJ2-7; the D is unclear. The source of this sequence is a woman aged 25 to 45 with COVID-19, enrolled during active disease. The chain's CDR3 is CSVRSEFAYEQYF. The CDR3 bases are TGCAGCGTTCGCAGTGAATTCGCCTACGAGCAGTACTTC.